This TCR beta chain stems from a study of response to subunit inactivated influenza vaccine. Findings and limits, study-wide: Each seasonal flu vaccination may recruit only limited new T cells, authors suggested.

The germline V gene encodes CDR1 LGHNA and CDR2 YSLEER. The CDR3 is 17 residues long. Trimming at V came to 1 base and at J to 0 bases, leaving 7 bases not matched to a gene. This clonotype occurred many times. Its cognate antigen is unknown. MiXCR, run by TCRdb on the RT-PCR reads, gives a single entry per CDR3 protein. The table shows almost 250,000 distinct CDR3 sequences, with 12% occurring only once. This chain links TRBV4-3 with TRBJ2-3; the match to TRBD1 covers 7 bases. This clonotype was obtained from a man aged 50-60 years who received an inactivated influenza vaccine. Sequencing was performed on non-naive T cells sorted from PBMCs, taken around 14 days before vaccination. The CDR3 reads CASSQAPAGGSTDTQYF. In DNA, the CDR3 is TGCGCCAGCAGCCAAGCGCCCGCAGGGGGAAGCACAGATACGCAGTATTTT.